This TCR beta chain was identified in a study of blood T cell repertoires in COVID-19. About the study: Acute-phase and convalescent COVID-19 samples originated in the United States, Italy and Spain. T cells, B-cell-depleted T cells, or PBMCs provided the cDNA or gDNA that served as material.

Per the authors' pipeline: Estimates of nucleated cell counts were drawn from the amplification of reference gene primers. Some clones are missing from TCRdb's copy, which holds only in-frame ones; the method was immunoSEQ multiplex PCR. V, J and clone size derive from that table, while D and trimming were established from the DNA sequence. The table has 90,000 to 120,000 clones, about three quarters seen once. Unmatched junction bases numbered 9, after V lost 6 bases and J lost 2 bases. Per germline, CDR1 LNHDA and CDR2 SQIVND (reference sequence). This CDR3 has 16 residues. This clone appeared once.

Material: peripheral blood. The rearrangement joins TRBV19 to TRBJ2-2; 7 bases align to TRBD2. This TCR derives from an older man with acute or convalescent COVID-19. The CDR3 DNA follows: TGTGCCAGTAGGCGGGAGTCTTCTCTTAACACCGGGGAGCTGTTTTTT. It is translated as CASRRESSLNTGELFF.